This TCR beta chain was found in a study of a mutant IDH1 vaccine in newly diagnosed glioma (dated by TCRdb to the early 2020s). In terms of the full investigation: Vaccination was initiated 4-6 weeks after radiotherapy alone, or concurrently with temozolomide cycles in the chemotherapy-containing groups. For exploratory analyses, around 26 treated patients had longitudinal TCRB deep sequencing done wherever samples were available. Prior to enrollment, patients had been given standard therapy consisting of radiotherapy alone, temozolomide alone, or radiochemotherapy with temozolomide, with the combination given to most patients. Of the 30 or so patients who were treated, approximately 62% were male and roughly 40% were female, and the mean age was approximately 40 years. Visit V12 was the week-35 safety follow-up and visit V13 was the week-47 end of study. Six visits were used for peripheral blood collection: V03 (baseline), V05, V07, V10, V12 and V13. Broader findings and caveats from the paper: The authors stated that sample limitations prevented analyses of patient blood samples from being reproduced. Immune responses induced by the vaccine were seen in more than 85% of patients across multiple MHC alleles. Changes in the top peripheral T cell clonotypes picked up by TCRB sequencing did not appear to be linked to pseudoprogression. Availability determined which PBMC samples were chosen for TCRB deep sequencing.

According to the germline V gene, CDR1 reads SGHDN and CDR2 reads FVKESK. V drops 0 bases and J drops 7 bases, leaving 7 bases in between. The CDR3 starts with the cysteine, ends with the phenylalanine, and has 13 residues. Only the CDR3 DNA stays, 39 bases, in frame from base 1. To note about this clone: Its antigen target is currently unknown. Within one base of it there is no much larger clone, and no base qualities were kept.

The time point label corresponds to: week 35, safety follow-up. Every vaccine dose consisted of 300 ug of a 20-mer mutant IDH1 peptide in Montanide, administered subcutaneously together with topical imiquimod. Eight vaccinations were administered to patients in weeks 1, 3, 5, 7, 11, 15, 19 and 23, corresponding to visits V03 through V10. Newly diagnosed WHO grade 3 or 4 IDH1-mutant astrocytomas showing loss of nuclear ATRX were present in the donors. The samples were drawn from NOA16, a multicentre, single-arm, open-label phase I trial in Germany that tested a mutant IDH1 peptide vaccine in humans for the first time. Genomic DNA for TCRB sequencing was extracted from EDTA blood using the DNeasy Blood and Tissue Kit. Library construction relied on the immunoSEQ multiplex PCR assay. Rearranged TCR beta chain sequences were amplified with the hsTCRB Kit following the manufacturer's protocol. An Illumina MiSeq was used to sequence the TCRB libraries. For the original study's pipeline: The kit vendor's proprietary platform handled demultiplexing, trimming and gene mapping. TCRdb obtained this table from immuneACCESS and retained in-frame rearrangements with V and J assigned. These tables miss some clones; where compared with another copy, unresolved V genes account for less than half of the shortfall, and the remainder is unexplained. The V and J calls and the clone size are those of that table, but D and trimming were determined from the DNA. The sample table shows tens of thousands of clones, and around 78% are seen once. Less than 15% of the sample is held by the ten biggest clonotypes.

This TCR was sampled from a man in his forties with glioma. Source: PBMCs, taken from a glioma patient whose treatment included an IDH1 peptide vaccine. The rearranged segments are TRBV14 and TRBJ2-1, with the D gene too uncertain to name. The base sequence is TGTGCCAGCAGCCAAGACTGGGCGAATGAGCAGTTCTTC. It specifies CASSQDWANEQFF.